Described below is a single T cell receptor beta chain sequence and its context. Sampling of blood occurred at baseline, cycle 4 day 1, and cycle 7 day 1. The sample originates from a study of OX40 agonist ivuxolimab in advanced cancers. The protocol was immunoSEQ multiplex PCR, while the TCRdb copy is restricted to in-frame clones and leaves out a portion. The table shows over 30,000 clones, with 85% to 95% occurring only once. The sequence derives from an adult with an advanced solid tumor such as melanoma, head and neck, liver or kidney cancer. The input for sequencing was CD4+ or CD8+ T cells sorted from blood, taken in a trial of the OX40 agonist ivuxolimab.

The CDR3 sequence is CASSTGRTVTYEQYF. Written as DNA, the CDR3 is TGTGCCAGCAGCACGGGGCGGACAGTAACCTACGAGCAGTACTTC. The rearrangement uses TRBV28 and TRBJ2-7; weak D call: TRBD1 (6 bases). The CDR3 has 15 amino acids. V shed 6 bases and J shed 2 bases, with 17 bases lying between them. Germline V CDR1 and CDR2: MDHEN, SYDVKM.